This T cell receptor beta chain appears in the sequencing data of a study of blood T cell repertoires in COVID-19 (dated by TCRdb to 2020 to 2021). At the level of the whole study: The collaborator samples originated in the United States, Italy and Spain and spanned the acute and convalescent phases of COVID-19. The material from the prospective study consisted of cDNA or gDNA derived from T cells, B-cell-depleted T cells, or PBMCs. The samples were drawn from two sources: the first 160 participants of the ongoing ImmuneRACE study, and 1,254 subjects contributed by 6 global collaborators. Sample metadata almost always included a de-identified subject ID, COVID-19 status, age in years and sex. Where available, HLA class I and class II types were taken from metadata supplied by the sample provider and were not determined by assay-based typing. Subjects who had been exposed to COVID-19, were actively infected with it, or had recovered from it provided the deeply sampled blood TCRbeta repertoires that made up the dataset. A freely available public database, intended as a resource for researchers studying the immune response to SARS-CoV-2, is where the repertoires were released. The paper as a whole reports these results and caveats: The amount of clinical and demographic metadata varied by source and participant and was provided uncurated.

TCRbeta CDR3 regions were amplified from genomic DNA using the immunoSEQ Assay, a bias-controlled multiplex PCR. As for the original processing: The number of nucleated cells in each sample was estimated from the amplification of reference gene primers within the assay. To quantify the absolute abundance of each unique TCRbeta CDR3 rearrangement, sequence reads were collapsed and filtered. Productive Simpson clonality was computed per sample as the square root of Simpson's diversity index over productive rearrangements. The table was pulled from immuneACCESS by TCRdb, which kept in-frame rearrangements only. Such tables lose some clones; where checked, under half of the loss comes from unresolved V genes, and the rest has no known cause. Clone size and V and J calls were adopted from that table, with D and trimming inferred from the DNA. For this sample the table gives roughly 200,000 clones, of which less than 90% were detected only once. In total, the top ten clones hold more than 9% of the sample.

This clone appeared once. The antigen it recognizes is unknown. Base-call qualities are not available, and no considerably larger clone is one nucleotide away. From the cysteine through the valine, the CDR3 covers 15 amino acids. Of the read, only the CDR3 DNA is kept; its 45 bases are in frame from base 1. CDR1 and CDR2 are drawn from the germline V gene (reference sequence): MNHEY, SMNVEV. V trim: 5 bases; J trim: 3 bases; unmatched bases: 6. At one collaborating source in Seattle, patients were enrolled during active infection and were followed longitudinally through the course of disease. Collaborating institutions collected whole blood in K2EDTA tubes following their own protocols. For TCRbeta analysis, collaborators shipped samples as frozen whole blood, isolated PBMCs, or DNA extracted from either of those sample types.

Sequencing was performed on peripheral blood. The chain uses TRBV27 and TRBJ2-7; 11 middle bases align to TRBD1. The TCR originated in an elderly woman with COVID-19, enrolled during active disease. The DNA sequence is as follows: TGTGCCAGCAGTCCGGACAGGGGGCGCTTCTACGAGCAGTACGTC. Its translation reads: CASSPDRGRFYEQYV.